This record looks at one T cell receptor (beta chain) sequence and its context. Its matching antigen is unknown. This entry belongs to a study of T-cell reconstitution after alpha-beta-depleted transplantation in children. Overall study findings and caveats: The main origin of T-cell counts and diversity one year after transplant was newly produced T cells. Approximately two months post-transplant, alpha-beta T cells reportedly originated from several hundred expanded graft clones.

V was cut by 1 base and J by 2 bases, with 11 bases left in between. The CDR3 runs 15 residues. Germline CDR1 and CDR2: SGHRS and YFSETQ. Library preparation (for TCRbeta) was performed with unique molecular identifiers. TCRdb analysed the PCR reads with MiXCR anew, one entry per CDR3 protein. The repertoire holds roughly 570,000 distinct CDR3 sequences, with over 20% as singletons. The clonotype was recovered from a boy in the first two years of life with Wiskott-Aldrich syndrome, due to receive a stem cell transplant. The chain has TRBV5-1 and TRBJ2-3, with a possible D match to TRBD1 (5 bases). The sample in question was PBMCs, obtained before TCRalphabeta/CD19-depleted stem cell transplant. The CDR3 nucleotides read TGCGCCAGCAGCTTGTTTGGGGCCATCACAGATACGCAGTATTTT. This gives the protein CASSLFGAITDTQYF.